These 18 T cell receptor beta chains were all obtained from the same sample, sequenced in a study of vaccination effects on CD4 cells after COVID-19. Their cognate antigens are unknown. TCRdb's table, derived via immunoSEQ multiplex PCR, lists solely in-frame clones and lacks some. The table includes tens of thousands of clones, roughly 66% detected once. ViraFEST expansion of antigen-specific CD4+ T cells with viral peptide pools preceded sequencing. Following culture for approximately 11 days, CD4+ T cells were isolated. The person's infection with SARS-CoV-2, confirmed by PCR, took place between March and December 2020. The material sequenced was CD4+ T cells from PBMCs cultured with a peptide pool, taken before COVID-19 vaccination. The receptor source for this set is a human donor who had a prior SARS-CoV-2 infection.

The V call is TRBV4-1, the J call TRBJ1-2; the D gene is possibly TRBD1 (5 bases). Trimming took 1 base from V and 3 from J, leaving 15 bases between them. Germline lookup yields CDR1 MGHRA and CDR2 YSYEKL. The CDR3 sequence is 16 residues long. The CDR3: CASSQGRGVSDYGYTF. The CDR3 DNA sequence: TGCGCCAGCAGCCAAGGCCGAGGGGTCTCAGACTATGGCTACACCTTC.

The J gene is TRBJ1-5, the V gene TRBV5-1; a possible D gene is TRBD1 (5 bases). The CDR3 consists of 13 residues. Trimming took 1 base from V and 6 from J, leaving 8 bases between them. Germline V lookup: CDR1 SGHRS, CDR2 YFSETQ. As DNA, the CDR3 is TGCGCCAGCAGCTTGTATGGGGCTCAGCCCCAGCATTTT. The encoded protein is CASSLYGAQPQHF. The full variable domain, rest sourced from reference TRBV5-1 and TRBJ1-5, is KAGVTQTPRYLIKTRGQQVTLSCSPISGHRSVSWYQQTPGQGLQFLFEYFSETQRNKGNFPGRFSGRQFSNSRSEMNVSTLELGDSALYLCASSLYGAQPQHFGDGTRLSIL.

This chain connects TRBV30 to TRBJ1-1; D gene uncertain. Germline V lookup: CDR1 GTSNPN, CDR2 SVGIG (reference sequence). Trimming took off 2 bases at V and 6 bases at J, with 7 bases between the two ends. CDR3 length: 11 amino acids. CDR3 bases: TGTGCCTGGAGTTGGCAGGCTGAAGCTTTCTTT. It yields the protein CAWSWQAEAFF.

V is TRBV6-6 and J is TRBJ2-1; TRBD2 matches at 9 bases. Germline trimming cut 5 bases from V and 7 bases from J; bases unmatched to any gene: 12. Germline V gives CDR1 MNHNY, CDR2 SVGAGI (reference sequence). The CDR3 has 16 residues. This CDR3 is CASSRVTGTSKNEQFF. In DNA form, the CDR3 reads TGTGCCAGCAGTCGAGTAACCGGGACTAGCAAAAATGAGCAGTTCTTC.

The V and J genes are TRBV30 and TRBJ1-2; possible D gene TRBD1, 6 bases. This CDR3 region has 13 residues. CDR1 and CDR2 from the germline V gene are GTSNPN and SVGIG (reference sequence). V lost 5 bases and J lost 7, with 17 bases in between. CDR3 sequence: CAWELGGRGGYTF. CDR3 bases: TGTGCCTGGGAACTAGGGGGAAGGGGTGGCTACACCTTC.

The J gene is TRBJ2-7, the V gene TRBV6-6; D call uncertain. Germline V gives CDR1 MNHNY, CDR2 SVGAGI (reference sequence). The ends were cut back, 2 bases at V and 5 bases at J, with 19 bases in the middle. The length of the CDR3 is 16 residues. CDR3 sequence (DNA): TGTGCCAGCAGTTACCCCCCGGGTTTGTTGGGGAACGAGCAGTACTTC. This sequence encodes CASSYPPGLLGNEQYF.

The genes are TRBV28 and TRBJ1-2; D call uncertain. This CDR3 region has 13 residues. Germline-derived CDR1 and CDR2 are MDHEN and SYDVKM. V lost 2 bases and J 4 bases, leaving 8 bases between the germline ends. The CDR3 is CASSLPHSYGYTF. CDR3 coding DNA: TGTGCCAGCAGTTTACCCCATAGCTATGGCTACACCTTC.

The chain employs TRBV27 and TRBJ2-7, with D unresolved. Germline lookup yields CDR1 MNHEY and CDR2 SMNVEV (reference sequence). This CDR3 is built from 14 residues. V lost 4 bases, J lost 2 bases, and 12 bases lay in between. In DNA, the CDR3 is TGTGCCAGCAGTTCCACGACGGACCCCTACGAGCAGTACTTC. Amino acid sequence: CASSSTTDPYEQYF.

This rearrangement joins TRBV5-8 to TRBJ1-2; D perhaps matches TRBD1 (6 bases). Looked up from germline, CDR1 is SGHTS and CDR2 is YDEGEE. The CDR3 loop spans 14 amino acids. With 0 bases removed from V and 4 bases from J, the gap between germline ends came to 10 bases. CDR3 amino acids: CASSLDRALYGYTF. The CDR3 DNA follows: TGTGCCAGCAGCTTGGACAGGGCCCTCTATGGCTACACCTTC. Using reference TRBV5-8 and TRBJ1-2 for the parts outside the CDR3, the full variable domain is EAGVTQSPTHLIKTRGQQATLRCSPISGHTSVYWYQQALGLGLQFLLWYDEGEERNRGNFPPRFSGRQFPNYSSELNVNALELEDSALYLCASSLDRALYGYTFGSGTRLTVV.

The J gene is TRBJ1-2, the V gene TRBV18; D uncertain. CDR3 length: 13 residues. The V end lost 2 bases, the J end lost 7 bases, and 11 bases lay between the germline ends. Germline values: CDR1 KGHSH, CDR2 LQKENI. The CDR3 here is CASSPFWAGGYTF. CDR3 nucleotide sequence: TGTGCCAGCTCACCATTTTGGGCCGGTGGCTACACCTTC.

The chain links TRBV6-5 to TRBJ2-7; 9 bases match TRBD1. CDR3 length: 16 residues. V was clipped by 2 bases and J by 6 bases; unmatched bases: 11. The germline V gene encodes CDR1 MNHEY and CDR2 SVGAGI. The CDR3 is CASSYRSQGASGEQYF. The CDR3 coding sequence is TGTGCCAGCAGTTACCGCTCACAGGGGGCCAGTGGCGAGCAGTACTTC.

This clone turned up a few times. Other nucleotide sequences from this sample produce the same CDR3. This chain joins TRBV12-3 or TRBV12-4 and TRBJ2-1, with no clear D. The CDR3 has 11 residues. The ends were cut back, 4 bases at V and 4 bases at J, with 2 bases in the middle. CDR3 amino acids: CASSSYNEQFF. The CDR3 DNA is TGTGCCAGCAGTTCTTACAATGAGCAGTTCTTC.

This CDR3 is CASSGQISGGQETQYF. The CDR3 DNA sequence: TGTGCCAGCAGCGGGCAAATATCAGGGGGTCAAGAGACCCAGTACTTC. The chain couples TRBV9 to TRBJ2-5; TRBD1 matches 7 bases. The CDR3 covers 16 residues. V shed 3 bases and J 2 bases; nucleotides not matched to a gene: 10. Germline CDR1 is SGDLS and CDR2 is YYNGEE.

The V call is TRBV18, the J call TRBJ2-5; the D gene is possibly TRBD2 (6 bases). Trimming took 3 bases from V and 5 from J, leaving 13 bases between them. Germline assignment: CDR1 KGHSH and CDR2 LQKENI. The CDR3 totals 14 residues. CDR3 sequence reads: CASSPAGRGETQYF. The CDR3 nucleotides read TGTGCCAGCTCACCGGCGGGGCGCGGGGAGACCCAGTACTTC.

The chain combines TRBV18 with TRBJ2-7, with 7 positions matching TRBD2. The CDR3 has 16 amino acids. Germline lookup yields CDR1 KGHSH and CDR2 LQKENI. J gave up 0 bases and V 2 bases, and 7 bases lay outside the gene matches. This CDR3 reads CASSPGLVRSSYEQYF. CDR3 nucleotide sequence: TGTGCCAGCTCACCAGGACTAGTGAGGAGCTCCTACGAGCAGTACTTC.

The CDR3 loop reads CASSPAAGPYNEQFF. CDR3 coding DNA: TGTGCCAGCAGCCCAGCGGCGGGACCCTACAATGAGCAGTTCTTC. J is TRBJ2-1 and V is TRBV7-6; TRBD2 might be the D (6 bases). V gave up 5 bases and J gave up 2 bases, with 13 bases separating them. The CDR3 spans 15 residues. CDR1 and CDR2 from the germline V gene are SGHVS and FNYEAQ. Variable domain in full (rest from reference TRBV7-6 and TRBJ2-1): GAGVSQSPRYKVTKRGQDVALRCDPISGHVSLYWYRQALGQGPEFLTYFNYEAQQDKSGLPNDRFSAERPEGSISTLTIQRTEQRDSAMYRCASSPAAGPYNEQFFGPGTRLTVL.

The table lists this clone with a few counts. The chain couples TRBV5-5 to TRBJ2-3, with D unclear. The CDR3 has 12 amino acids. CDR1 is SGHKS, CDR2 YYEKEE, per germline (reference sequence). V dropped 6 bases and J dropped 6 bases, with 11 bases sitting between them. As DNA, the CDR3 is TGTGCCAGCAACGCCTTTGGGGATACGCAGTATTTT. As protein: CASNAFGDTQYF.

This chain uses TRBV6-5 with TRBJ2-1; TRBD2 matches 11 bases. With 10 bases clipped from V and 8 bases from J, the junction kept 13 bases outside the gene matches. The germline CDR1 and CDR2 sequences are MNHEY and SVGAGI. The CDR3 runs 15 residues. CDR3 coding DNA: TGTGCCACCGGGGAAATAGCGGGGGGGCCATATGAGCAGTTCTTC. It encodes CATGEIAGGPYEQFF.